The source of this T cell receptor beta chain is a study of cytotoxic CD8 clonotypes in ibrutinib-treated CLL. Study-wide points: Starting clonality was above that of age-matched healthy donors and tracked circulating CD8+ T-cell counts.

CDR3 length equals 14 residues. The germline V gene has CDR1 SGHDN and CDR2 FVKESK. Trimming stripped 4 bases from V and 0 bases from J, with 8 bases between. A remark on this clone: The antigen is not known.

Using immunoSEQ multiplex PCR, the repertoire was profiled, and TCRdb retains in-frame clones only, with some absent. The sample has 100,000 to 150,000 clones; 80% to 90% are singletons. The material sequenced was PBMCs, taken after 24 months of ibrutinib treatment. This TCR derives from a human donor with chronic lymphocytic leukemia. The chain combines TRBV14 with TRBJ2-3, with D unresolved. The CDR3 DNA follows: TGTGCCAGCAGCCGGCTGGATAGCACAGATACGCAGTATTTT. Amino acids: CASSRLDSTDTQYF.